The clone carrying this T cell receptor (beta chain) was picked up a small number of times. Its target is not known. This specimen belongs to a study of T cells in Graves' hyperthyroidism and ophthalmopathy. The CDR3 has 15 amino acids. V gave up 7 bases and J gave up 4 bases; unmatched junction bases: 9. The germline gives CDR1 SNHLY, CDR2 FYNNEI. If no ophthalmopathy progression occurred within 18 months, Graves' hyperthyroidism was stable. Uncontrolled infection, other autoimmune disease, pregnancy or lactation excluded patients. Cells are PBMCs isolated from 9 to 10 ml of fresh blood. RNA transcripts provided the source from which TCR beta CDR3 regions were amplified. The HTBI primer set served for first-round RT-PCR of the TCR CDR3. TCRdb itself ran the multiplex PCR reads through MiXCR, one entry per CDR3 protein. Of 700,000 or so distinct CDR3 sequences listed, around 15% were seen once; the top ten hold approximately 8.4%.

Study-level findings and limits: The majority of expanded thyroid clonotypes above 0.001 also appeared in blood.

The receptor was isolated from a man in his late teens or twenties with Graves' hyperthyroidism. This sequence joins TRBV2 and TRBJ1-5; 8 bases map to TRBD1. The sample comprised blood. The CDR3: CASILNTGGNQPQHF. CDR3 in DNA: TGTGCCAGCATCCTAAACACAGGGGGAAATCAGCCCCAGCATTTT.